This T cell receptor beta chain was identified in a study of blood T cell repertoires in COVID-19. The wider study: COVID-19 samples, acute and convalescent, were from the United States, Italy and Spain. PBMCs, B-cell-depleted T cells, or T cells were the source of the cDNA or gDNA that made up the material.

In the study's own analysis: The assay estimated nucleated cells by amplifying reference gene primers. Clones were sequenced by immunoSEQ multiplex PCR, and TCRdb holds only the in-frame ones, with some missing. V and J calls and clone size follow that table, whereas D and trimming were derived from the DNA. The table shows some 90,000 clones, with 87% occurring only once. Deletions cut 1 base from V and 5 bases from J, with 11 bases between. The CDR3 sequence is 13 residues long. Germline assignment: CDR1 GTSNPN and CDR2 SVGIG (reference sequence). The V call is TRBV30, the J call TRBJ2-5; maybe TRBD2 (7 bases). The sequence was obtained from a woman aged 55-70 years with COVID-19, enrolled during active disease. Specimen: peripheral blood. This CDR3 reads CAWSAGGVETQYF. DNA for the CDR3: TGTGCCTGGAGTGCGGGGGGCGTGGAGACCCAGTACTTC.